This is a list of T cell receptor beta chains from one sample in a study of cytomegalovirus exposure and HLA in healthy donors. Measured with immunoSEQ multiplex PCR; TCRdb has only the in-frame clones, and not every one. The sample holds about 130,000 clones, about 78% seen once. The sample comprised PBMCs. All receptors derive from a man aged 25-40 years in good health and CMV-seronegative. Each CDR3 is given with its conserved first and last residue. The D gene is left open where the match is weak. Rows may omit the clone size; those that give it use once, few, many or a size class.

>.|13|TRBV7-6|.|TRBJ2-1
CASSLAPSAEQFF
TGTGCCAGCAGCTTAGCTCCTAGCGCCGAGCAGTTCTTC
>.|12|TRBV2|.|TRBJ2-5
CASGQFQETQYF
TGTGCCAGCGGACAGTTCCAAGAGACCCAGTACTTC
>.|14|TRBV28|.|TRBJ1-2
CASNTPGGIYGYTF
TGTGCCAGCAACACCCCCGGGGGGATCTATGGCTACACCTTC
>.|12|TRBV29-1|.|TRBJ2-7
CSVEDGSYEQYF
TGCAGCGTTGAAGATGGCAGCTACGAGCAGTACTTC
>.|14|TRBV6-5|TRBD1|TRBJ1-2
CASSYSTGGGGYTF
TGTGCCAGCAGTTATTCGACAGGGGGCGGAGGCTACACCTTC
>few|13|TRBV18|TRBD1|TRBJ2-7
CASSPGQGDEQYF
TGTGCCAGCTCACCAGGGCAGGGGGACGAGCAGTACTTC
>.|15|TRBV6-1|TRBD1|TRBJ1-2
CASRGGTGTSGGYTF
TGTGCCAGCAGAGGCGGGACAGGGACCTCCGGGGGCTACACCTTC
>.|19|TRBV4-2|TRBD2|TRBJ2-2
CASSQEAGSGGRNTGELFF
TGTGCCAGCAGCCAAGAGGCGGGTAGCGGGGGGCGGAACACCGGGGAGCTGTTTTTT
>.|11|TRBV11-2|.|TRBJ1-1
CASRENTEAFF
TGTGCCAGCCGGGAGAACACTGAAGCTTTCTTT
>.|15|TRBV7-3|.|TRBJ2-2
CASSLILANTGELFF
TGTGCCAGCAGCCTTATACTCGCGAACACCGGGGAGCTGTTTTTT
>few|16|TRBV28|.|TRBJ2-2
CASSSPGEISTGELFF
TGTGCCAGCAGTAGCCCGGGTGAGATCTCGACCGGGGAGCTGTTTTTT
>.|13|TRBV19|.|TRBJ1-2
CASSAGRNYGYTF
TGTGCCAGTAGTGCGGGACGGAACTATGGCTACACCTTC
>.|15|TRBV4-2|.|TRBJ1-2
CASSHVLGGAYGYTF
TGTGCCAGCAGCCATGTGCTCGGGGGGGCCTATGGCTACACCTTC
>.|13|TRBV4-3|.|TRBJ1-6
CASSQESYSPLHF
TGCGCCAGCAGCCAAGAGAGTTATTCACCCCTCCACTTT
>.|15|TRBV27|TRBD1|TRBJ2-5
CASTPGQGFVETQYF
TGTGCCAGCACCCCGGGACAGGGATTTGTAGAGACCCAGTACTTC
>.|14|TRBV28|TRBD1|TRBJ2-7
CASSLNQGAYEQYF
TGTGCCAGCAGTTTAAACCAGGGGGCCTACGAGCAGTACTTC
>.|17|TRBV2|TRBD1|TRBJ1-2
CASSVSPDGDSLRGYTF
TGTGCCAGCAGTGTATCGCCAGACGGGGACAGTTTACGAGGCTACACCTTC
>few|15|TRBV19|TRBD1|TRBJ2-5
CASSKGQGQQETQYF
TGTGCCAGTAGTAAGGGACAGGGGCAGCAAGAGACCCAGTACTTC
>.|16|TRBV5-5|TRBD1|TRBJ2-1
CASSFLEGQGANEQFF
TGTGCCAGCAGCTTTCTCGAGGGACAGGGGGCCAATGAGCAGTTCTTC
>.|14|TRBV6-5|.|TRBJ2-5
CASRAQGFIKTQYF
TGTGCCAGCAGAGCCCAGGGTTTTATTAAGACCCAGTACTTC
>.|14|TRBV6-6|TRBD1|TRBJ1-4
CASRAGTGVEKLFF
TGTGCCAGCAGGGCCGGGACAGGGGTTGAAAAACTGTTTTTT
>.|15|TRBV30|.|TRBJ1-2
CAWSHSIDSAYGYTF
TGTGCCTGGAGCCACAGTATTGACAGTGCCTATGGCTACACCTTC
>once|14|TRBV28|TRBD1|TRBJ2-7
CASSPAGGHDEQYF
TGTGCCAGCAGCCCTGCAGGGGGCCACGACGAGCAGTACTTC
>.|15|TRBV7-6|TRBD1|TRBJ2-7
CASSQGQRPSYEQYF
TGTGCCAGCAGCCAGGGACAGCGGCCCTCCTACGAGCAGTACTTC
>.|18|TRBV11-3|TRBD1|TRBJ2-2
CASSLRTGAFANTGELFF
TGTGCCAGCAGCCTACGGACAGGGGCCTTCGCGAACACCGGGGAGCTGTTTTTT
>.|17|TRBV7-9|.|TRBJ2-3
CASSSADRRSLTDTQYF
TGTGCCAGCAGCTCAGCCGACAGGCGATCTTTAACGGATACGCAGTATTTT
>.|20|TRBV14|TRBD1|TRBJ2-1
CASSQGPAGGAVFNFYEQFF
TGTGCCAGCAGCCAAGGACCGGCAGGGGGCGCGGTATTCAATTTCTATGAGCAGTTCTTC
>few|14|TRBV7-7|TRBD2|TRBJ2-2
CASSSTSVRGELFF
TGTGCCAGCAGCTCAACTAGCGTCCGGGGGGAGCTGTTTTTT
>.|12|TRBV7-9|.|TRBJ2-1
CASSPQGDEQFF
TGTGCCAGCAGCCCACAGGGTGATGAGCAGTTCTTC
>few|14|TRBV18|TRBD1|TRBJ2-7
CASSPPGQVYEQYF
TGTGCCAGCTCACCACCGGGACAGGTCTACGAGCAGTACTTC
>.|16|TRBV18|TRBD2|TRBJ2-5
CASSPPLGLGEETQYF
TGTGCCAGCTCACCACCGTTGGGACTAGGAGAAGAGACCCAGTACTTC
>.|15|TRBV6-5|.|TRBJ1-2
CASRRQAGTNYGYTF
TGTGCCAGCAGACGACAGGCCGGTACTAACTATGGCTACACCTTC
>.|16|TRBV27|TRBD1|TRBJ2-2
CASSLMGDRAGGELFF
TGTGCCAGCAGTTTAATGGGGGACAGGGCGGGCGGGGAGCTGTTTTTT
>.|16|TRBV19|TRBD2|TRBJ2-3
CASDSAPGLGTDTQYF
TGTGCCAGTGACTCCGCTCCGGGACTAGGTACAGATACGCAGTATTTT
>once|16|TRBV7-2|TRBD2|TRBJ2-1
CASSRLAGGSYNEQFF
TGTGCCAGCAGTCGCCTAGCGGGGGGCTCCTACAATGAGCAGTTCTTC
>.|16|TRBV7-3|.|TRBJ2-1
CASSLTFQGTYNEQFF
TGTGCCAGCAGCTTAACTTTTCAGGGTACCTACAATGAGCAGTTCTTC
>.|15|TRBV28|.|TRBJ2-7
CASNLREGSSYEQYF
TGTGCCAGCAACCTGAGAGAGGGATCCTCCTACGAGCAGTACTTC
>.|15|TRBV5-1|TRBD1|TRBJ2-7
CASKRQGAPDYEQYF
TGCGCCAGCAAAAGACAGGGTGCCCCCGACTACGAGCAGTACTTC